The clone carrying this T cell receptor beta chain has at least ten counts. Stated time point: newly diagnosed GD, antithyroid drugs for less than 3 months. The TCR library was prepared using RNA isolated from PBMCs. iRepertoire HTBI primers and Arm-PCR of CDR3 regions built TCR beta libraries. TCRdb ran MiXCR on the multiplex PCR reads and lists one entry per CDR3 protein. This repertoire shows approximately 400,000 distinct CDR3 sequences, 14% to 15% found once; its top ten account for roughly a sixth. V dropped 4 bases and J dropped 0 bases, with 7 bases sitting between them. This CDR3 region has 14 residues. This specimen comes from a study of regulatory T cells in long-lasting Graves disease. The same data also went into a second study, on T cells in Graves' hyperthyroidism and ophthalmopathy.

The sample here was peripheral blood mononuclear cells (PBMCs), taken at new diagnosis, from a patient treated with antithyroid drugs. This TCR was recovered from a woman aged 30 to 39 with Graves disease. The chain links TRBV12-3 or TRBV12-4 to TRBJ1-3; D is unresolved. Written as DNA, the CDR3 is TGTGCCAGCAGTTCATTTACCTCTGGAAACACCATATATTTT. This sequence encodes CASSSFTSGNTIYF.